This TCR beta chain is drawn from a study of breast tumors, draining lymph nodes, adjacent tissues (dated by TCRdb to about 2016). Turning to the overall study: The study compared TCR beta repertoires across tumor, adjacent nontumor tissue and axillary lymph nodes from breast cancer patients. In human breast cancer, the study set out to evaluate how tumor, surrounding tissue and draining lymph node repertoires relate to one another and whether T cells may move between these sites. Points the paper makes about the study in general: The study presented the conclusion that tumor T cells originate in lymph nodes as consistent with a hypothesis, not as something directly demonstrated. A scenario in which most tumor T cells derive from the lymph node and then expand within tumor tissue was judged to be consistent with the data. T-cell repertoire diversity in tumors was found to be lower than in lymph nodes but higher than in nontumor tissue, and preferential V and J gene usage was observed. Tumor and nontumor tissue repertoires were significantly more similar in luminal-like than in basal-like breast cancer.

The lymph node samples were taken from the axillary draining lymph nodes of breast cancer patients. This clonotype was seen many times. Its antigen remains undetermined. The record has no base qualities; no much larger clone is one base away. Sequencer: Illumina HiSeq 2000. Multiplex PCR amplification was used to build the TCR beta chain libraries. High-throughput sequencing was used to analyze the amplified TCR beta chain products. TCRdb reprocessing: public reads trimmed at Q25 with fastp, clones called with MiXCR, in-frame beta chains kept. Records with the same CDR3 protein are collapsed into one entry carrying the most frequent genes and DNA. The sample records about 140,000 distinct CDR3 sequences, less than 35% of which are singletons. The ten largest clonotypes hold approximately 2.3% of the sample. The receptor was isolated from a female donor with breast cancer. Some clones in this sample may be carry-over from other donors' samples. The specimen was axillary lymph node tissue.

The DNA sequence reads TGCGCCAGCAGTGATTCACTGATCTATGGCTACACCTTC. Its protein is CASSDSLIYGYTF. The rearranged chain carries TRBV10-2 and TRBJ1-2; there is no confident call for the D gene. V loses 3 bases of germline sequence and J loses 4 bases, and the interval between the two ends is 9 bases. CDR1 and CDR2 are drawn from the germline V gene: WSHSY, SAAADI. From its cysteine to its phenylalanine, the CDR3 spans 13 amino acids. Only the CDR3 region is kept as DNA, spanning 39 bases read in frame from base 1.